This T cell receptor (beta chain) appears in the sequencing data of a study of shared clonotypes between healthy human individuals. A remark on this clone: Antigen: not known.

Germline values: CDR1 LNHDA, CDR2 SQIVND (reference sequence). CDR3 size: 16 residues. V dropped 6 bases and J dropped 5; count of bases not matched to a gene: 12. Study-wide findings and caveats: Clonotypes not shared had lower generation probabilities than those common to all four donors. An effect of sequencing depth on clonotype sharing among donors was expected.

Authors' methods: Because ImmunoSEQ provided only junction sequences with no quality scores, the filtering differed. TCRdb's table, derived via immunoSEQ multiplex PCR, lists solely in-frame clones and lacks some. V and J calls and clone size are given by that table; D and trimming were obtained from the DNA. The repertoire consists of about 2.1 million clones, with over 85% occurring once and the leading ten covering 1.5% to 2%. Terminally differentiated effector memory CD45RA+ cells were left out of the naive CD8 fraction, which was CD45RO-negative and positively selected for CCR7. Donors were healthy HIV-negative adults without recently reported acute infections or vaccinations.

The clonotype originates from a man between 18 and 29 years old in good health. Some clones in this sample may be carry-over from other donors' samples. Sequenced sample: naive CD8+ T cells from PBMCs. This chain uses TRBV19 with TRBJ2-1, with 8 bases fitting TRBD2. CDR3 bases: TGTGCCAGTAGACCTAGCGGGCTCATAACCAACAATGAGCAGTTCTTC. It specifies CASRPSGLITNNEQFF.